This T cell receptor (beta chain) was profiled in a study of cytomegalovirus exposure and HLA in healthy donors. It was with 60 Vbeta and 13 Jbeta primers that the PCR ran. Data came from immunoSEQ multiplex PCR; TCRdb stores just in-frame clones and leaves some out. The table lists some 110,000 clones, over 70% of them singletons. Concerning this clone itself: As yet, its antigen is unknown.

Findings and limits, study-wide: As a later analysis showed, a missense DCLRE1C variant was linked to trimming of TCR beta V- and J-genes. A later analysis showed HLA-associated TCR beta chains outstripping equally common others in clonal expansion. In terms of immune exposure information, only CMV serostatus was available.

Input material: PBMCs. The sequence was collected from a male donor in good health and CMV-seronegative.

This chain's CDR3 is CASSYLDREDYGYTF. In nucleotides, the CDR3 is TGTGCCAGCAGTTACTTGGACAGGGAAGACTATGGCTACACCTTC. This chain uses TRBV6-5 with TRBJ1-2; 8 bases are shared with TRBD1. This CDR3 is 15 amino acids long. CDR1 is MNHEY, CDR2 SVGAGI, per germline. V gave up 1 base and J gave up 3 bases; unmatched junction bases: 4.